This T cell receptor beta chain was found in a study of a mutant IDH1 vaccine in newly diagnosed glioma. The wider study: Vaccine dosing followed radiotherapy by 4-6 weeks, or accompanied temozolomide cycles.

Germline assignment: CDR1 SGHNT and CDR2 YYREEE (reference sequence). V lost 0 bases and J 6 bases, leaving 12 bases between the germline ends. The CDR3 length is 15 residues. In the case of this clone: Its antigen is not identified.

Here immunoSEQ multiplex PCR was the method, and the copy in TCRdb shows in-frame clones only, minus some. The sample carries over 45,000 clones, 92% recorded once. Time point denoted: week 35, safety follow-up. In the vaccine, a single dose held 300 ug of the mutant IDH1 20-mer peptide, along with topical imiquimod. This sequence was found in a man aged 50-59 years with glioma. The sample was PBMCs, taken from a glioma patient whose treatment included an IDH1 peptide vaccine. V gene TRBV5-4 combines with J gene TRBJ2-2, with D unclear. In nucleotides, the CDR3 is TGTGCCAGCAGCTTGGGGCAGGTTATCCCCGGGGAGCTGTTTTTT. Translated, it gives CASSLGQVIPGELFF.